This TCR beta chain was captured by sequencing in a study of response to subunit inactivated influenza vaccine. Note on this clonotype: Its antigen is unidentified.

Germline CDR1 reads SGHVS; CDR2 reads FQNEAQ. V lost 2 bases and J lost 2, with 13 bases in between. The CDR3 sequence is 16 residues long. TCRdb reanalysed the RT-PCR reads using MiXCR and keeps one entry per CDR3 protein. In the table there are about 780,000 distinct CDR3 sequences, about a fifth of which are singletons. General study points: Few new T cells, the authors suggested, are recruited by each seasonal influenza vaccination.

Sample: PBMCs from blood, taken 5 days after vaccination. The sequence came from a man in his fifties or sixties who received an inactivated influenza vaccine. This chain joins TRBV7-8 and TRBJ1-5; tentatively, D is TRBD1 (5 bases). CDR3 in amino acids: CASSLRSQGGNQPQHF. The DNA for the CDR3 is TGTGCCAGCAGCTTACGGTCGCAGGGAGGCAATCAGCCCCAGCATTTT.